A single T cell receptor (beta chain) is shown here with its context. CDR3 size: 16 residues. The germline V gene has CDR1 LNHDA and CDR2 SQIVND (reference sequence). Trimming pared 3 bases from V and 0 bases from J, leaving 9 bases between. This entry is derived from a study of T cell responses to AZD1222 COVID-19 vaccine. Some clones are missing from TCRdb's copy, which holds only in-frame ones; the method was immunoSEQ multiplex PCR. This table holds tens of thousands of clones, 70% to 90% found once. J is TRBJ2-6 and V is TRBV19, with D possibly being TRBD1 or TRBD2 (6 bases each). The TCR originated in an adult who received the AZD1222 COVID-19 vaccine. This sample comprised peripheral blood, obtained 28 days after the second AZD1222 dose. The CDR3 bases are TGTGCCAGTAGTATCGGAGGGGGCTCTGGGGCCAACGTCCTGACTTTC. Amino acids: CASSIGGGSGANVLTF.